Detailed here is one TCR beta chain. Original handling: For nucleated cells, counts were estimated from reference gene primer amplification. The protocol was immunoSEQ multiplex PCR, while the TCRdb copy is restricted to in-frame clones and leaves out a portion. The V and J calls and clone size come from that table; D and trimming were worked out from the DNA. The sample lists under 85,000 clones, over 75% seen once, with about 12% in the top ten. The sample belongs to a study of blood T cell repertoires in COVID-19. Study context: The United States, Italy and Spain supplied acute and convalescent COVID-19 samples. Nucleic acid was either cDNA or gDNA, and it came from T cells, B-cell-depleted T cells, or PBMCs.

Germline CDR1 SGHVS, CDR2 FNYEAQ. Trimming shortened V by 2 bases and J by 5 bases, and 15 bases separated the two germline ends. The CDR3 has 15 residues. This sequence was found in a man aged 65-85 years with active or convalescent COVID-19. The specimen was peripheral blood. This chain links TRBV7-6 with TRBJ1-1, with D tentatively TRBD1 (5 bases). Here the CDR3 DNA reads TGTGCCAGCAGCTTATACGTGGGGCGGGGGACTGAAGCTTTCTTT. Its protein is CASSLYVGRGTEAFF.